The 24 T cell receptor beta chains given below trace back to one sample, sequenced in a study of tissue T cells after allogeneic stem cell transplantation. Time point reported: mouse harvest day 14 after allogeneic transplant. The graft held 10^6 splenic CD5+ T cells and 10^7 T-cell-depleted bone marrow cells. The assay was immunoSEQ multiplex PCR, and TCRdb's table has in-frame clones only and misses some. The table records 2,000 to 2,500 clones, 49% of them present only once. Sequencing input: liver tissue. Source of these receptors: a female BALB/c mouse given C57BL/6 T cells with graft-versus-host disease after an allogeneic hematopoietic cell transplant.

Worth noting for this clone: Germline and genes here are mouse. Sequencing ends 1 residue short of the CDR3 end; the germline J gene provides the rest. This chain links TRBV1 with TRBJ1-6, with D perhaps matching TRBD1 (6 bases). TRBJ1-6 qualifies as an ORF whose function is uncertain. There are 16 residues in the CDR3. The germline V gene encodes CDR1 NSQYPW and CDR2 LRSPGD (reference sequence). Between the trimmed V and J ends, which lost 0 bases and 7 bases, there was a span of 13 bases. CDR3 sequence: CTCSADGGGRNSPLYF. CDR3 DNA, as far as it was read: TGCACCTGCAGTGCAGATGGGGGGGGCAGGAATTCGCCCCTCTAC.

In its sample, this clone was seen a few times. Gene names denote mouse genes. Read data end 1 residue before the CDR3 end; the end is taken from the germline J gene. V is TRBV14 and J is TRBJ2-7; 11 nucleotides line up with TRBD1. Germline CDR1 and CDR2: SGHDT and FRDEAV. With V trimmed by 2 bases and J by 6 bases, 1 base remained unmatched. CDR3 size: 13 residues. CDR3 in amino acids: CASSLDRGREQYF. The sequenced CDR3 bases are TGTGCCAGCAGTTTGGACAGGGGGCGTGAACAGTAC.

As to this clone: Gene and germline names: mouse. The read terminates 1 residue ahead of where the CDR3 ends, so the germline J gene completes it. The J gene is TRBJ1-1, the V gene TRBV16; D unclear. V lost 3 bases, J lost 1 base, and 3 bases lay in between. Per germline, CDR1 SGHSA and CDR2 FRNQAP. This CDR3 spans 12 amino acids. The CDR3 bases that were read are TGTGCAAGCAGCTTGGGGAACACAGAAGTCTTC. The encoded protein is CASSLGNTEVF. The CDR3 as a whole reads CASSLGNTEVFF.

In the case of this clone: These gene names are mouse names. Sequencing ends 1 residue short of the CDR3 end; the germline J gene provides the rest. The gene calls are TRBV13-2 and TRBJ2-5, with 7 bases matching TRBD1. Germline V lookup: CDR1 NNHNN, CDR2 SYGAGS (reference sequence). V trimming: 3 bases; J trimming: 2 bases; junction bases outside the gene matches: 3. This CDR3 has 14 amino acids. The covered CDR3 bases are TGTGCCAGCGGTGCCGGGACAGCCCAAGACACCCAGTAC. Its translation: CASGAGTAQDTQY. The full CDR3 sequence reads CASGAGTAQDTQYF.

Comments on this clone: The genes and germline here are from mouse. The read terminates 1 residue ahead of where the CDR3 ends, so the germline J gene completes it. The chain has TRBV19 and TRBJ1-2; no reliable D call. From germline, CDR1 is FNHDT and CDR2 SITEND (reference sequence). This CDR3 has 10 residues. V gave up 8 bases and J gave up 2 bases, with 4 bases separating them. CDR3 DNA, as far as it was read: TGTGCCAGGGACAACTCCGACTACACC. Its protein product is CARDNSDYT. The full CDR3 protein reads CARDNSDYTF.

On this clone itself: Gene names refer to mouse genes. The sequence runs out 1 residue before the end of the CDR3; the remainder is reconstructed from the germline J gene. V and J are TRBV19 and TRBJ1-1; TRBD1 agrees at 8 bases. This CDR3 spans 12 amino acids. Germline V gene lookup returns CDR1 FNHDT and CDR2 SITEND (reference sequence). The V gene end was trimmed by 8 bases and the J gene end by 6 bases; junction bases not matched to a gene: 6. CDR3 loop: CARVWTGPEVFF. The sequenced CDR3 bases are TGTGCCAGGGTGTGGACAGGGCCAGAAGTCTTC.

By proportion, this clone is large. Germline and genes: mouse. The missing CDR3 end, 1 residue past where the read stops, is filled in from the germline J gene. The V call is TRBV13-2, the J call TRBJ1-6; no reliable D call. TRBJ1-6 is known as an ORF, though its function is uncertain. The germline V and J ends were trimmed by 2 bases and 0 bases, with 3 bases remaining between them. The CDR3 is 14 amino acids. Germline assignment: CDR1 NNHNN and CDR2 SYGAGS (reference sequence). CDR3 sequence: CASGDSSYNSPLYF. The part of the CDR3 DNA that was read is TGTGCCAGCGGTGACAGTTCCTATAATTCGCCCCTCTAC.

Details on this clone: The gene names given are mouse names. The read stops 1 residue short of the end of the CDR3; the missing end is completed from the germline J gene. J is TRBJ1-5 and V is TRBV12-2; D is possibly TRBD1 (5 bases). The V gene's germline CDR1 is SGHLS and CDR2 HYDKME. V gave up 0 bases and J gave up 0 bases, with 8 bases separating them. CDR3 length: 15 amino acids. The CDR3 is CASSLDRYNNQAPLF. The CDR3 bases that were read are TGTGCCAGCTCTCTCGACAGATATAACAACCAGGCTCCGCTT.

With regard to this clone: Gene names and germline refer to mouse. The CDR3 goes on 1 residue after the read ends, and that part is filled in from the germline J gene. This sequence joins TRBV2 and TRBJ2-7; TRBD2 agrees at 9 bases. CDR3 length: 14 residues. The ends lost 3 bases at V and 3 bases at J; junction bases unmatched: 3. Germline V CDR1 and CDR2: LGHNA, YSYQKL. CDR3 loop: CASSQATGGYEQYF. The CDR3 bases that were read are TGTGCCAGCAGCCAGGCGACTGGGGGCTATGAACAGTAC.

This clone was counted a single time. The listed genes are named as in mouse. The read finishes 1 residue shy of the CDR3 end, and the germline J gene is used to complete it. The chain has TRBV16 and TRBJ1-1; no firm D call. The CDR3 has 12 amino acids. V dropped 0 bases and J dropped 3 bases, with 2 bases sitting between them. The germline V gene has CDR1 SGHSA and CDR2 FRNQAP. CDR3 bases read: TGTGCAAGCAGCTTAGATGACACAGAAGTCTTC. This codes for CASSLDDTEVF. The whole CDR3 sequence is CASSLDDTEVFF.

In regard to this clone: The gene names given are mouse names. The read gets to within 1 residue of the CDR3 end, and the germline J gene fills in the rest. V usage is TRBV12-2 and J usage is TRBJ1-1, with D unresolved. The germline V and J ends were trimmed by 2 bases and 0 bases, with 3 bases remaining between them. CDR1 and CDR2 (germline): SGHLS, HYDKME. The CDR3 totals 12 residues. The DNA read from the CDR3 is TGTGCCAGCTCTCGGACAAACACAGAAGTCTTC. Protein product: CASSRTNTEVF. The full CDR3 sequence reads CASSRTNTEVFF. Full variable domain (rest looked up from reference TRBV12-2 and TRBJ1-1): NSGVVQSPRYIIKGKGERSILKCIPISGHLSVAWYQQTQGQELKFFIQHYDKMERDKGNLPSRFSVQQFDDYHSEMNMSALELEDSAVYFCASSRTNTEVFFGKGTRLTVV.

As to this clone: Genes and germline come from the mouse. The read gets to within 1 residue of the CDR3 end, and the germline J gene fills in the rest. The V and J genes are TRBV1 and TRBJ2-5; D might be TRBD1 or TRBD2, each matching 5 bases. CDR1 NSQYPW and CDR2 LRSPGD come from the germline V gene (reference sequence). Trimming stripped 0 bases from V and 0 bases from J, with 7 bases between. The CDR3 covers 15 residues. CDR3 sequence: CTCSADRGNQDTQYF. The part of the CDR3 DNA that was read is TGCACCTGCAGTGCAGATCGGGGGAACCAAGACACCCAGTAC. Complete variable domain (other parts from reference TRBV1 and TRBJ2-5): VTLLEQNPRWRLVPRGQAVNLRCILKNSQYPWMSWYQQDLQKQLQWLFTLRSPGDKEVKSLPGADYLATRVTDTELRLQVANMSQGRTLYCTCSADRGNQDTQYFGPGTRLLVL.

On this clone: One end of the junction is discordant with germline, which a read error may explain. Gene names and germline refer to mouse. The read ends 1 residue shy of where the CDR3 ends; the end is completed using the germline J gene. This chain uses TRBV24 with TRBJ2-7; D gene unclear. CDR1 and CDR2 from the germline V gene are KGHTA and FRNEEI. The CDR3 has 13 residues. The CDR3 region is CQQSVSAAYEQYF. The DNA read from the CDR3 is TGCCAGCAGTCTGTATCGGCAGCCTATGAACAGTAC.

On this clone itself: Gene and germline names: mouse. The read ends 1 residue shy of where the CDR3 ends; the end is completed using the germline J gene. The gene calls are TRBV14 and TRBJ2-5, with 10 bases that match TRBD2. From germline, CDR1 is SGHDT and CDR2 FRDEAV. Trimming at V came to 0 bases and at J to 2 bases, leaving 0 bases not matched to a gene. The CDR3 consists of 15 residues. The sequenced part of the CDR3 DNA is TGTGCCAGCAGTTTCTACTGGGGGGGCCAAGACACCCAGTAC. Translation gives CASSFYWGGQDTQY. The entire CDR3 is CASSFYWGGQDTQYF. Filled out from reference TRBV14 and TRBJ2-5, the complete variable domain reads EAGVTQSPRYAVLQEGQAVSFWCDPISGHDTLYWYQQPRDQGPQLLVYFRDEAVIDNSQLPSDRFSAVRPKGTNSTLKIQSAKQGDTATYLCASSFYWGGQDTQYFGPGTRLLVL.

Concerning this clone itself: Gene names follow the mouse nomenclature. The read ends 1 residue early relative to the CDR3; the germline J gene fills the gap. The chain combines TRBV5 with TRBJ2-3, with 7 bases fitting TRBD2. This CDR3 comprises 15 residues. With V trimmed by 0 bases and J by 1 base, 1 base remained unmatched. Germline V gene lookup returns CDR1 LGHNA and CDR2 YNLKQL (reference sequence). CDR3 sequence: CASSQEGGGAETLYF. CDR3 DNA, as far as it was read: TGTGCCAGCAGCCAAGAGGGGGGGGGTGCAGAAACGCTGTAT.

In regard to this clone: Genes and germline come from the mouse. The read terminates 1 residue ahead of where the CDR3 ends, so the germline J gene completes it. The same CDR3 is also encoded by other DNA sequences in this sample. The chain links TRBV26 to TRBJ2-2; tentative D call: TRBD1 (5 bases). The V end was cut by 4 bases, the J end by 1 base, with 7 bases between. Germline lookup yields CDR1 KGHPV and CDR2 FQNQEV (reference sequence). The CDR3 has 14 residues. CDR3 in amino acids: CASSPQGNTGQLYF. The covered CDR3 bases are TGTGCCAGCAGTCCCCAGGGAAACACCGGGCAGCTCTAC.

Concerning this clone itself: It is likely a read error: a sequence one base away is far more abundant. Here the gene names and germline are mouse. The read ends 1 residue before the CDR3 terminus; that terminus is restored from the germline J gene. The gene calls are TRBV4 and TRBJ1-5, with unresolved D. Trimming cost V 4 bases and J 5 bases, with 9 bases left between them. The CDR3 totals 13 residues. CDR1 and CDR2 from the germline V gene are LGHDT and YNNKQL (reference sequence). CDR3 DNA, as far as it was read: TGTGCCAGCAGCTCAACAGTCTACCAGGCTCCGCTT. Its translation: CASSSTVYQAPL. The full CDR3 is CASSSTVYQAPLF. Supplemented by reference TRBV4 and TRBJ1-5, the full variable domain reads ETAVFQTPNYHVTQVGNEVSFNCKQTLGHDTMYWYKQDSKKLLKIMFSYNNKQLIVNETVPRRFSPQSSDKAHLNLRIKSVEPEDSAVYLCASSSTVYQAPLFGEGTRLSVL.

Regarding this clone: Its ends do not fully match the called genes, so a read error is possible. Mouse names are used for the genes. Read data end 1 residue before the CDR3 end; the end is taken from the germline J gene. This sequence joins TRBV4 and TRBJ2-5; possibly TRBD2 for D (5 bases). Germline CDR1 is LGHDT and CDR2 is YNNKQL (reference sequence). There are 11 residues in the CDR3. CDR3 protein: CPSRWVDTQYF. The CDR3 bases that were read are TGTCCCAGCCGCTGGGTGGACACCCAGTAC.

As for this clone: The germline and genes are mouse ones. The CDR3 region is CASSDARGGAETLYF. Partial CDR3 DNA: TGTGCCAGCAGTGATGCCAGGGGCGGTGCAGAAACGCTGTAT. The gene calls are TRBV2 and TRBJ2-3; possibly TRBD1 for D (6 bases). The CDR3 extends 1 residue past the end of the read, so its final part is completed from the germline J gene. V was clipped by 6 bases and J by 1 base, with 14 bases between them. Germline lookup yields CDR1 LGHNA and CDR2 YSYQKL. This CDR3 has 15 amino acids.

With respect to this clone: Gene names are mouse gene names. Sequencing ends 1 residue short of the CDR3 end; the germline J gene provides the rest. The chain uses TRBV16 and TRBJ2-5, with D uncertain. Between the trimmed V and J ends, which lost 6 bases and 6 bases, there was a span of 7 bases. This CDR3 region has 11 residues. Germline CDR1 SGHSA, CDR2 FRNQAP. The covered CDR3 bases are TGTGCAAGCAGACAAGGGGACACCCAGTAC. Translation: CASRQGDTQY. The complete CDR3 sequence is CASRQGDTQYF.

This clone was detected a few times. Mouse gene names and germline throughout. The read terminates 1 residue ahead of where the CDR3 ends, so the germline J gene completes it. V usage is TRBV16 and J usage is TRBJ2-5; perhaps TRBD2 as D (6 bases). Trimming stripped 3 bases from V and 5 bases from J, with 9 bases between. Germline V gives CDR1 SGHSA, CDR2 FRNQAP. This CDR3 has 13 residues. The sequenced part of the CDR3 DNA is TGTGCAAGCAGCTTTACTGGGTCAGACACCCAGTAC. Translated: CASSFTGSDTQY. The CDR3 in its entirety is CASSFTGSDTQYF.

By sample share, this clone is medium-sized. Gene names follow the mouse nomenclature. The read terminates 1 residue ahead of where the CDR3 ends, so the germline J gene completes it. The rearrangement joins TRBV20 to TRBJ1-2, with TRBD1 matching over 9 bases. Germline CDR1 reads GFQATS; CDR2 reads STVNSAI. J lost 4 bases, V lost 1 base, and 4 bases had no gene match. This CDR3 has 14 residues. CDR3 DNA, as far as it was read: TGTGGTGCTAGGGGGACAGGGGTGGGCTCCGACTACACC. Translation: CGARGTGVGSDYT. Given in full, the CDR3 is CGARGTGVGSDYTF. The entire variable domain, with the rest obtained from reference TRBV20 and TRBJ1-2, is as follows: GALVYQYPRRTICKSGTSMRMECQAVGFQATSVAWYRQSPQKTFELIALSTVNSAIKYEQNFTQEKFPISHPNLSFSSMTVLNAYLEDRGLYLCGARGTGVGSDYTFGSGTRLLVI.

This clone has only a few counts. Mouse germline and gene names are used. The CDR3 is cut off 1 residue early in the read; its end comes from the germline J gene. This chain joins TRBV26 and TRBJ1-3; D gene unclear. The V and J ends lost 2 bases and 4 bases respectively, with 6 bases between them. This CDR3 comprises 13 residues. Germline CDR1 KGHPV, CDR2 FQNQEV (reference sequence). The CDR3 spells CASSLDTGNTLYF. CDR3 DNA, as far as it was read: TGTGCCAGCAGTCTGGACACCGGAAATACGCTCTAT. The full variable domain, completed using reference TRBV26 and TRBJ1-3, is NSKVIQTPRYLVKGQGQKAKMRCIPEKGHPVVFWYQQNKNNEFKFLINFQNQEVLQQIDMTEKRFSAECPSNSPCSLEIQSSEAGDSALYLCASSLDTGNTLYFGEGSRLIVV.

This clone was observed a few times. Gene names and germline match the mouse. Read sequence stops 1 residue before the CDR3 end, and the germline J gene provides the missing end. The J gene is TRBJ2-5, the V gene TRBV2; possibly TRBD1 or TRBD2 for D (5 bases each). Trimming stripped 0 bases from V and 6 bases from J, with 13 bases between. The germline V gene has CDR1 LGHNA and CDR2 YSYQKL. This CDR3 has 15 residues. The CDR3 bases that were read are TGTGCCAGCAGCCAAGATAGGAGGGGCGCGGACACCCAGTAC. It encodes CASSQDRRGADTQY. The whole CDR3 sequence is CASSQDRRGADTQYF.